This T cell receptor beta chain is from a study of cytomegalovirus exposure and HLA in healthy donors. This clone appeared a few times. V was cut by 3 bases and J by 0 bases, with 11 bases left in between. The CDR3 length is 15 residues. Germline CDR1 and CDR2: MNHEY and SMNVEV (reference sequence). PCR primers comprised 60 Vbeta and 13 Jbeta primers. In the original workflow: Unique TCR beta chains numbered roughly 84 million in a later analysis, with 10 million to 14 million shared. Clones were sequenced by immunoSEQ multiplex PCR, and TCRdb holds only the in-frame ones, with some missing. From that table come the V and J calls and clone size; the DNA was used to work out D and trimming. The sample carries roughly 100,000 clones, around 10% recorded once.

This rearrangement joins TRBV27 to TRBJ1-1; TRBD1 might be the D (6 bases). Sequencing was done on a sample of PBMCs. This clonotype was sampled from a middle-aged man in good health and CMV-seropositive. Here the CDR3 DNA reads TGTGCCAGCAGTTTGGTGGGACAATTGAACACTGAAGCTTTCTTT. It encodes CASSLVGQLNTEAFF.